Listed below are T cell receptor beta chains from one sample, sequenced in a study of cytomegalovirus exposure and HLA in healthy donors. Profiling relied on immunoSEQ multiplex PCR, and the TCRdb table lists in-frame clones only, not all of them. The table includes 150,000 to 200,000 clones, 84% detected once. Sequencing used PBMCs. The source of these receptors is a boy aged 5 to 17 in good health and CMV-seronegative. CDR3s include the opening cysteine and the closing phenylalanine or tryptophan. D genes are given only for firm matches. Rows may omit the clone size; those that give it use once, few, many or a size class.

TRBV27	NA	11	TRBJ1-1	NA	CASRGGTEAFF	TGTGCCAGTAGAGGGGGCACTGAAGCTTTCTTT
TRBV7-9	NA	15	TRBJ1-1	NA	CASSLALGPNTEAFF	TGTGCCAGCAGCTTAGCGTTGGGGCCGAACACTGAAGCTTTCTTT
TRBV6-5	TRBD1	12	TRBJ2-7	NA	CASRKGPGQAIF	TGTGCCAGCAGGAAAGGCCCGGGACAGGCGATTTTC
TRBV2	NA	13	TRBJ1-2	NA	CASSERRVEGYTF	TGTGCCAGCAGTGAACGCAGGGTGGAGGGCTACACCTTC
TRBV6-1	NA	13	TRBJ2-5	NA	CASSERGKETQYF	TGTGCCAGCAGTGAAAGGGGGAAAGAGACCCAGTACTTC
TRBV7-7	TRBD1	16	TRBJ2-2	NA	CASSYTTGGFGGELFF	TGTGCTAGCAGCTACACGACAGGGGGCTTTGGCGGGGAGCTGTTTTTT
TRBV28	NA	11	TRBJ1-1	NA	CASSFGGRVFF	TGTGCCAGCAGTTTCGGGGGACGGGTTTTCTTT
TRBV7-9	NA	12	TRBJ1-1	NA	CASSLGETEAFF	TGTGCCAGCAGCTTAGGAGAGACTGAAGCTTTCTTT
TRBV11-1	TRBD2	18	TRBJ2-1	NA	CASSLILAGGNPYNEQFF	TGTGCCAGCAGCTTAATTTTAGCGGGAGGGAATCCCTACAATGAGCAGTTCTTC
TRBV5-1	NA	14	TRBJ2-3	few	CASSFQVSTDTQYF	TGCGCCAGCAGCTTCCAGGTCAGCACAGATACGCAGTATTTT